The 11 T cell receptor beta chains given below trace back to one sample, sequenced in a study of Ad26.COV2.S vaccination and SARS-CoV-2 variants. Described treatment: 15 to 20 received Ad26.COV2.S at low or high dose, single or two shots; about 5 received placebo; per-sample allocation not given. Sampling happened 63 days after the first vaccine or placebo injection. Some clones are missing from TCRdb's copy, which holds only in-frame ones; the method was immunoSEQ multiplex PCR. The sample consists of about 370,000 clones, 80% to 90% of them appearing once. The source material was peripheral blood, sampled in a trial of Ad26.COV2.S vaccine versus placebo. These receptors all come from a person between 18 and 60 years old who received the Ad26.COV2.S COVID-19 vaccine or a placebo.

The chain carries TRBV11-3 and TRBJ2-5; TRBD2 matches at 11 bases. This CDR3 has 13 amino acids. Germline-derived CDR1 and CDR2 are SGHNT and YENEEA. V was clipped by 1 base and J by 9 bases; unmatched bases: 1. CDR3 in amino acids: CASSLGSGGAQYF. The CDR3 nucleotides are TGTGCCAGCAGCTTAGGTAGCGGGGGGGCCCAGTACTTC.

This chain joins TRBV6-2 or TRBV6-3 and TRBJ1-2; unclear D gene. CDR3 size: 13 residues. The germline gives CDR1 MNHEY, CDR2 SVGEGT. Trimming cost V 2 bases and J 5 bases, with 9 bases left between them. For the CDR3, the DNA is TGTGCCAGCAGTTACCAGCTAGGGTATGGCTACACCTTC. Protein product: CASSYQLGYGYTF.

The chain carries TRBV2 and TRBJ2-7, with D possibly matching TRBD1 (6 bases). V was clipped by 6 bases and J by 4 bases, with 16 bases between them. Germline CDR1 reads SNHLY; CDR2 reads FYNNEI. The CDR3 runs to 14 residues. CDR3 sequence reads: CASSVQGWAYEQYF. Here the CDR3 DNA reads TGTGCCAGCAGCGTACAGGGTTGGGCGTACGAGCAGTACTTC.

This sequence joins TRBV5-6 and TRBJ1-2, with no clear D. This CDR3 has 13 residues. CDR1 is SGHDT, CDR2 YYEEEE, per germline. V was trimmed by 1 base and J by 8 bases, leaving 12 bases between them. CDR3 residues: CASSLLHLGGYTF. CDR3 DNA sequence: TGTGCCAGCAGCTTGTTGCACCTGGGGGGCTACACCTTC.

The CDR3 region has the DNA TGTGCCAGCAGCAGAGGGGTTGTAACTAATGAAAAACTGTTTTTT. It yields the protein CASSRGVVTNEKLFF. The chain uses TRBV7-9 and TRBJ1-4, with D perhaps matching TRBD1 (5 bases). V was cut by 5 bases and J by 1 base, with 11 bases left in between. The V gene's germline CDR1 is SEHNR and CDR2 FQNEAQ (reference sequence). CDR3 size: 15 residues.

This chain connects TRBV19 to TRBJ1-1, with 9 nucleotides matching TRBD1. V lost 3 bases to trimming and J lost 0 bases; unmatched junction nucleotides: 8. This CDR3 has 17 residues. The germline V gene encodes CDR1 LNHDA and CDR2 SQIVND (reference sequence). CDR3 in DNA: TGTGCCAGTAGTATGCTTAGGACAGGGGTCATGAACACTGAAGCTTTCTTT. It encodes CASSMLRTGVMNTEAFF.

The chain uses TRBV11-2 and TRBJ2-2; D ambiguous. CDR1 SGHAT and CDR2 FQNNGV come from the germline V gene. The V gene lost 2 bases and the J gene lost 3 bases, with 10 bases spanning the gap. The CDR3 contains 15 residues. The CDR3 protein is CASSLLGRDTGELFF. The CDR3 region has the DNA TGTGCCAGCAGCTTACTCGGCCGAGACACCGGGGAGCTGTTTTTT.

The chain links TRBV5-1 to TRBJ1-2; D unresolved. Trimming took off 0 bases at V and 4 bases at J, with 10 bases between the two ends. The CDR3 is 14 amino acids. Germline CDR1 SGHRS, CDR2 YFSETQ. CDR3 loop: CASSLGDARYGYTF. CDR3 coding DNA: TGCGCCAGCAGCTTGGGAGACGCCCGCTATGGCTACACCTTC. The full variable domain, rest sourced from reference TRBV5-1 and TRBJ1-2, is KAGVTQTPRYLIKTRGQQVTLSCSPISGHRSVSWYQQTPGQGLQFLFEYFSETQRNKGNFPGRFSGRQFSNSRSEMNVSTLELGDSALYLCASSLGDARYGYTFGSGTRLTVV.

In DNA form, the CDR3 reads TGTGCCAGCAGCTTGGGACAGGTAGAGACCCAGTACTTC. This codes for CASSLGQVETQYF. The chain joins TRBV5-4 to TRBJ2-5, with D perhaps TRBD1 (6 bases). Germline lookup yields CDR1 SGHNT and CDR2 YYREEE (reference sequence). This CDR3 is 13 amino acids long. Trimming removed 0 bases at V and 4 bases at J, with 7 bases between.

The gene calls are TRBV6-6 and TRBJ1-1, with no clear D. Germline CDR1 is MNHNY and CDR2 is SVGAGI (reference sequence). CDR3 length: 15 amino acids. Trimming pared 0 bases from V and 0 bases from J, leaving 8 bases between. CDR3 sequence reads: CASSYSLAVNTEAFF. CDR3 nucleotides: TGTGCCAGCAGTTACTCCCTGGCAGTGAACACTGAAGCTTTCTTT.

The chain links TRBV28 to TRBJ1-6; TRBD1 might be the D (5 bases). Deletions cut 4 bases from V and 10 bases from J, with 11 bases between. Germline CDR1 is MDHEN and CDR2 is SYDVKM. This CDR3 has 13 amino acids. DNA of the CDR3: TGTGCCAGCAGTTCTGGGACGGGATCACCCCTCCACTTT. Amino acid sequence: CASSSGTGSPLHF.